Each of the 28 T cell receptor beta chains below was sequenced from the same sample in a study of T cells in women clearing cervical HPV infection (dated by TCRdb to between 2017 and 2018). The library relied on the immunoSEQ multiplex PCR assay. TCRdb limited this immuneACCESS table to in-frame rearrangements with V and J called. A share of clones is missing; checked studies link under half to unresolved V genes, and the rest is unexplained. This sample's table contains about 40,000 clones. Under 7% of the sample goes to the ten largest clones. The sample comprised blood buffy coat. Receptors originate from a woman aged 18-69 years with a cervical HPV16 infection that either progressed to CIN3+ or cleared (not recorded which).

Concerning this clone: Sequencing ends 3 residues short of the CDR3 end; the germline J gene provides the rest. The genes are TRBV11-2 and TRBJ1-3; maybe TRBD1 (6 bases). Germline V gene data show CDR1 as SGHAT and CDR2 as FQNNGV. CDR3 length equals 15 residues. The V end was cut by 3 bases, the J end by 4 bases, with 13 bases between. The sequenced part of the CDR3 DNA is TGTGCCAGCAGCTTCGGGAGCCAGGGGGGAAACACC. It is translated as CASSFGSQGGNT. The complete CDR3 reads CASSFGSQGGNTIYF.

With regard to this clone: The read stops 3 residues short of the end of the CDR3; the missing end is completed from the germline J gene. The genes are TRBV5-1 and TRBJ2-3, with D perhaps TRBD1 (6 bases). There are 17 residues in the CDR3. Germline-derived CDR1 and CDR2 are SGHRS and YFSETQ. Incomplete CDR3 DNA: TGCGCCAGCAGCTTAGGGACATCGTGGTTTGTCCAAGAGACG. This codes for CASSLGTSWFVQET. The CDR3 reads in full as CASSLGTSWFVQETQYF.

On this clone: The read terminates 3 residues ahead of where the CDR3 ends, so the germline J gene completes it. The gene calls are TRBV5-4 and TRBJ2-2; TRBD2 matches 14 bases. The V gene's germline CDR1 is SGHNT and CDR2 YYREEE (reference sequence). V shed 3 bases, J shed 7 bases, and the junction held 5 bases outside the gene matches. The CDR3 is 16 amino acids. The covered CDR3 bases are TGTGCCAGCAGCTGGGGGACTAGCGGGAGTATCGGGGAG. Amino acids: CASSWGTSGSIGE. The whole CDR3 sequence is CASSWGTSGSIGELFF.

A remark on this clone: The read ends 3 residues early relative to the CDR3; the germline J gene fills the gap. The V and J genes are TRBV18 and TRBJ2-5, with 10 bases identical to TRBD2. Germline V gene data show CDR1 as KGHSH and CDR2 as LQKENI. The CDR3 is 15 amino acids. The V segment lost 6 bases and the J segment 4 bases; nucleotides outside the gene matches: 8. CDR3 bases read: TGTGCCAGCTCGTCTACTAGCGGGATGAGAGAGACC. As protein: CASSSTSGMRET. From start to end, the CDR3 is CASSSTSGMRETQYF.

With respect to this clone: The sequenced fragment ends 3 residues before the CDR3 boundary, so the rest is inferred from the germline J gene. The rearrangement links TRBV7-8 to TRBJ2-1; D not resolved. The V gene's germline CDR1 is SGHVS and CDR2 FQNEAQ. V was pared by 2 bases and J by 0 bases, with 11 bases between. This CDR3 has 16 amino acids. The CDR3 DNA, read in part, is TGTGCCAGCAGCTTAAGCTCTCCCCGCTCCTACAATGAG. Its translation is CASSLSSPRSYNE. The CDR3 in full is CASSLSSPRSYNEQFF. Variable domain in full (rest from reference TRBV7-8 and TRBJ2-1): GAGVSQSPRYKVAKRGQDVALRCDPISGHVSLFWYQQALGQGPEFLTYFQNEAQLDKSGLPSDRFFAERPEGSVSTLKIQRTQQEDSAVYLCASSLSSPRSYNEQFFGPGTRLTVL.

About this clone itself: The read ends 3 residues early relative to the CDR3; the germline J gene fills the gap. J is TRBJ1-5 and V is TRBV2, with D unresolved. The CDR3 is made up of 16 amino acids. The germline CDR1 and CDR2 sequences are SNHLY and FYNNEI. V shed 0 bases and J shed 2 bases, with 11 bases lying between them. The CDR3 bases that were read are TGTGCCAGCAGTGAAGCAGCGGGTACCGGCAATCAGCCC. Its translation is CASSEAAGTGNQP. The CDR3 in its entirety is CASSEAAGTGNQPQHF.

With respect to this clone: The read ends 3 residues early relative to the CDR3; the germline J gene fills the gap. The V call is TRBV7-8, the J call TRBJ2-2; the D is unclear. V lost 5 bases, J lost 2 bases, and 15 bases lay in between. In germline, CDR1 is SGHVS, CDR2 FQNEAQ. The CDR3 runs 16 residues. The covered CDR3 bases are TGTGCCAGCAGCCCCCGAGAGGTTTCTAACACCGGGGAG. It encodes CASSPREVSNTGE. The whole CDR3 reads CASSPREVSNTGELFF.

As to this clone: The CDR3 extends 3 residues past the end of the read, so its final part is completed from the germline J gene. The chain has TRBV19 and TRBJ1-2; 10 nucleotides agree with TRBD1. CDR1 and CDR2 (germline): LNHDA, SQIVND (reference sequence). This CDR3 comprises 14 residues. CDR3 bases read: TGTGCCAGTACGGGGACAGGGGAAAAAAACATC. Protein sequence: CASTGTGEKNI. The entire CDR3 reads CASTGTGEKNIYTF.

Of note for this clone: The read finishes 3 residues shy of the CDR3 end, and the germline J gene is used to complete it. V gene TRBV19 combines with J gene TRBJ2-6, with D unclear. Trimming took 7 bases from V and 0 from J, leaving 4 bases between them. Germline-derived CDR1 and CDR2 are LNHDA and SQIVND (reference sequence). The CDR3 totals 13 residues. The CDR3 sequence: CASKYSGANVLTF. The sequenced part of the CDR3 DNA is TGTGCCAGTAAATACTCTGGGGCCAACGTC.

On this clone itself: The CDR3 is cut off 3 residues early in the read; its end comes from the germline J gene. The rearrangement uses TRBV27 and TRBJ1-2; D ambiguous. Trimming took 6 bases from V and 3 from J, leaving 14 bases between them. CDR3 length: 14 residues. The germline V gene encodes CDR1 MNHEY and CDR2 SMNVEV (reference sequence). The covered CDR3 bases are TGTGCCAGCAGCCCAGCCCGACATCACTATGGC. Protein product: CASSPARHHYG. The whole CDR3 protein reads CASSPARHHYGYTF.

This CDR3 reads CASSEAAGNYGQYF. Incomplete CDR3 DNA: TGTGCCAGCAGTGAAGCCGCCGGAAACTATGGT. V usage is TRBV6-1 and J usage is TRBJ2-4; D is unresolved. The CDR3 end lies 3 residues beyond the end of the read and is filled in from the germline J gene. This CDR3 comprises 14 residues. Looked up from germline, CDR1 is MNHNS and CDR2 is SASEGT.

With regard to this clone: Sequencing ends 3 residues short of the CDR3 end; the germline J gene provides the rest. The chain has TRBV30 and TRBJ1-1; D may be TRBD1 (5 bases). Trimming took off 0 bases at V and 1 base at J, with 9 bases between the two ends. Looked up from germline, CDR1 is GTSNPN and CDR2 is SVGIG (reference sequence). CDR3 length equals 14 residues. CDR3 DNA (partial): TGTGCCTGGAGTGTAATGACAGCGAACACTGAA. It translates to CAWSVMTANTE. The whole CDR3 sequence reads CAWSVMTANTEAFF.

Remarks on this clone: The read halts 3 residues ahead of the CDR3 end, with the missing end drawn from the germline J gene. The chain couples TRBV7-9 to TRBJ2-5, with D unclear. Germline CDR1 is SEHNR and CDR2 is FQNEAQ (reference sequence). The CDR3 runs to 14 residues. Trimming shortened V by 3 bases and J by 0 bases, and 8 bases separated the two germline ends. CDR3 sequence reads: CASSFLVYQETQYF. CDR3 bases read: TGTGCCAGCAGCTTTTTAGTGTACCAAGAGACC. Variable domain in full (rest from reference TRBV7-9 and TRBJ2-5): DTGVSQNPRHKITKRGQNVTFRCDPISEHNRLYWYRQTLGQGPEFLTYFQNEAQLEKSRLLSDRFSAERPKGSFSTLEIQRTEQGDSAMYLCASSFLVYQETQYFGPGTRLLVL.

Regarding this clone: Read coverage stops 3 residues before the CDR3 terminus; the germline J gene supplies the remainder. This sequence joins TRBV19 and TRBJ2-1; D unclear. CDR1 and CDR2 from the germline V gene are LNHDA and SQIVND (reference sequence). Between the trimmed V and J ends, which lost 7 bases and 8 bases, there was a span of 12 bases. The CDR3 contains 12 residues. CDR3 in amino acids: CASMAPPHEQFF. The sequenced CDR3 bases are TGTGCCAGTATGGCCCCTCCCCATGAG.

Concerning this clone: The read finishes 3 residues shy of the CDR3 end, and the germline J gene is used to complete it. The gene calls are TRBV20-1 and TRBJ2-1; 10 bases map to TRBD2. Germline CDR1 and CDR2: DFQATT and SNEGSKA (reference sequence). The CDR3 totals 15 residues. The ends lost 8 bases at V and 4 bases at J; junction bases unmatched: 11. The part of the CDR3 DNA that was read is TGCAGTCCGGTATTAGCGGGAGGCAAGTACAATGAG. Translated: CSPVLAGGKYNE. Given in full, the CDR3 is CSPVLAGGKYNEQFF.

With regard to this clone: The read ends 3 residues early relative to the CDR3; the germline J gene fills the gap. The chain has TRBV7-9 and TRBJ1-4, with D possibly matching TRBD1 (6 bases). The CDR3 is 15 amino acids. Germline assignment: CDR1 SEHNR and CDR2 FQNEAQ (reference sequence). Trimming took 4 bases from V and 4 from J, leaving 13 bases between them. CDR3 sequence reads: CASSSRTDFNEKLFF. CDR3 bases read: TGTGCCAGCAGCTCCCGGACAGATTTTAATGAAAAA.

As for this clone: The read halts 3 residues ahead of the CDR3 end, with the missing end drawn from the germline J gene. The V call is TRBV7-8, the J call TRBJ2-3; D may match TRBD1 or TRBD2 (6 bases each). CDR1 and CDR2 from the germline V gene are SGHVS and FQNEAQ. The CDR3 runs to 14 residues. The CDR3 DNA, read in part, is TGTGCCAGCAGCTTAGCGGAGGGAGGACAGCCG. It encodes CASSLAEGGQP. In full, the CDR3 reads CASSLAEGGQPQYF.

As for this clone: The missing CDR3 end, 3 residues past where the read stops, is filled in from the germline J gene. The gene calls are TRBV7-6 and TRBJ2-6; TRBD2 aligns across 7 bases. The CDR3 covers 17 residues. Unmatched junction bases numbered 8, after V lost 6 bases and J lost 0 bases. Germline-derived CDR1 and CDR2 are SGHVS and FNYEAQ. The CDR3: CASRPGAGYSGANVLTF. The sequenced CDR3 bases are TGTGCCAGCAGACCTGGAGCGGGGTACTCTGGGGCCAACGTC.

Regarding this clone: The read halts 3 residues ahead of the CDR3 end, with the missing end drawn from the germline J gene. The chain carries TRBV7-2 and TRBJ2-2, with D uncertain. Per germline, CDR1 SGHTA and CDR2 FQGNSA. Trimming stripped 4 bases from V and 4 bases from J, with 4 bases between. The CDR3 totals 12 residues. CDR3 protein: CASSSSTGELFF. The CDR3 bases that were read are TGTGCCAGCAGCTCTTCCACCGGGGAG.

As concerns this clone: The read falls 3 residues short of the CDR3 end, and the missing part is taken from the germline J gene. This sequence joins TRBV19 and TRBJ2-1, with 10 positions matching TRBD2. This CDR3 has 15 amino acids. CDR1 is LNHDA and CDR2 is SQIVND in the germline V gene (reference sequence). The junction had 4 bases not matched to a gene; V was cut back by 1 base and J by 7 bases. CDR3 in amino acids: CASSIVLAGENEQFF. CDR3 DNA (partial): TGTGCCAGTAGTATAGTCCTAGCGGGAGAAAATGAG.

Regarding this clone: The sequenced fragment ends 3 residues before the CDR3 boundary, so the rest is inferred from the germline J gene. The genes are TRBV5-5 and TRBJ2-2, with D tentatively TRBD2 (7 bases). There are 15 residues in the CDR3. Germline-derived CDR1 and CDR2 are SGHKS and YYEKEE (reference sequence). The CDR3 spells CASGRDGGANSPLFF. The sequenced part of the CDR3 DNA is TGTGCCAGCGGCCGTGATGGGGGGGCCAACTCACCG.

Concerning this clone itself: The read terminates 3 residues ahead of where the CDR3 ends, so the germline J gene completes it. This chain uses TRBV30 with TRBJ1-1, with D unresolved. This CDR3 contains 13 residues. Germline V gives CDR1 GTSNPN, CDR2 SVGIG (reference sequence). The V end was cut by 4 bases, the J end by 1 base, with 10 bases between. CDR3 region: CAWKGQPNTEAFF. The CDR3 DNA, read in part, is TGTGCCTGGAAAGGGCAGCCGAACACTGAA.

Notes on this clone: The CDR3 is cut off 3 residues early in the read; its end comes from the germline J gene. The chain carries TRBV19 and TRBJ1-2; no clear D. CDR3 length: 15 amino acids. The germline gives CDR1 LNHDA, CDR2 SQIVND (reference sequence). The sequenced part of the CDR3 DNA is TGTGCCAGTAGTGTACGACTAGGGCTCGAACACGAC. Translated, it gives CASSVRLGLEHD. The whole CDR3 reads CASSVRLGLEHDYTF.

Turning to this clone: Read data end 3 residues before the CDR3 end; the end is taken from the germline J gene. The gene calls are TRBV7-2 and TRBJ1-3, with 9 bases identical to TRBD1. Germline V gene data show CDR1 as SGHTA and CDR2 as FQGNSA. Trimming at V came to 5 bases and at J to 5 bases, leaving 7 bases not matched to a gene. The CDR3 spans 15 residues. Incomplete CDR3 DNA: TGTACCAGCAGCCCCAGGACAGGGGATCGAAACACC. This gives the protein CTSSPRTGDRNT. The full-length CDR3 reads as CTSSPRTGDRNTIYF.

Points on this clone: The observed sequence ends 3 residues before the CDR3 terminus, with the missing tail filled in from the germline J gene. This sequence joins TRBV12-5 and TRBJ1-1, with 8 nucleotides matching TRBD1. The CDR3 is 15 amino acids. V shed 3 bases, J shed 2 bases, and the junction held 5 bases outside the gene matches. Germline values: CDR1 LGHNT, CDR2 FRNRAP. This CDR3 is CASGFVTGDNTEAFF. The covered CDR3 bases are TGTGCTAGTGGTTTTGTGACAGGGGATAACACTGAA. The full variable domain, rest sourced from reference TRBV12-5 and TRBJ1-1, is DARVTQTPRHKVTEMGQEVTMRCQPILGHNTVFWYRQTMMQGLELLAYFRNRAPLDDSGMPKDRFSAEMPDATLATLKIQPSEPRDSAVYFCASGFVTGDNTEAFFGQGTRLTVV.

A remark on this clone: The read terminates 3 residues before the CDR3 end, so the remaining end is supplied by the germline J gene. The rearrangement joins TRBV19 to TRBJ1-1, with 7 bases aligning to TRBD1. The junction had 4 bases not matched to a gene; V was cut back by 5 bases and J by 7 bases. The germline gives CDR1 LNHDA, CDR2 SQIVND (reference sequence). This CDR3 has 12 residues. Incomplete CDR3 DNA: TGTGCCAGTAGTCCGGGACAGAATGAA. It codes for CASSPGQNE. The full-length CDR3 reads as CASSPGQNEAFF.

With regard to this clone: From the germline J gene comes the end of the CDR3, since the read stops 3 residues before it. This chain links TRBV20-1 with TRBJ1-2; 8 nucleotides line up with TRBD1. Germline V gene lookup returns CDR1 DFQATT and CDR2 SNEGSKA (reference sequence). The CDR3 consists of 12 residues. CDR3 bases read: TGCAGTGCAACTCCTGGGACAGGAGGC. Its protein product is CSATPGTGG. The complete CDR3 protein is CSATPGTGGYTF.

To note about this clone: From the germline J gene comes the end of the CDR3, since the read stops 3 residues before it. This chain uses TRBV11-2 with TRBJ2-7; D remains unclear. The V gene lost 4 bases and the J gene lost 1 base, with 14 bases spanning the gap. The CDR3 totals 15 residues. The V gene's germline CDR1 is SGHAT and CDR2 FQNNGV. Incomplete CDR3 DNA: TGTGCCAGCAGCTACGTCCCCGTAACATCCTACGAG. It is translated as CASSYVPVTSYE. The whole CDR3 sequence is CASSYVPVTSYEQYF. The complete variable domain, with remaining parts taken from reference TRBV11-2 and TRBJ2-7, reads EAGVAQSPRYKIIEKRQSVAFWCNPISGHATLYWYQQILGQGPKLLIQFQNNGVVDDSQLPKDRFSAERLKGVDSTLKIQPAKLEDSAVYLCASSYVPVTSYEQYFGPGTRLTVT.